A single sample gave rise to the 25 T cell receptor beta chains below, sequenced in a study of blood T cell repertoires in COVID-19. Sequencing was performed with immunoSEQ multiplex PCR; in TCRdb, only in-frame clones are kept and a portion is missing. The sample carries approximately 250,000 clones, about 91% recorded once. Sequenced material: PBMCs or T cells enriched from blood (not recorded which). The receptor set was obtained from a woman aged 40 to 50 with acute COVID-19.

This clone has only a few counts. This sequence joins TRBV2 and TRBJ1-5, with a tentative D call TRBD1 (5 bases). This CDR3 region has 15 residues. Trimming took off 6 bases at V and 9 bases at J, with 21 bases between the two ends. Germline V gives CDR1 SNHLY, CDR2 FYNNEI. The CDR3 sequence is CASSPGGIIIWPQHF. CDR3 sequence (DNA): TGTGCCAGCAGCCCGGGGGGTATTATCATTTGGCCCCAGCATTTT.

The chain combines TRBV19 with TRBJ1-4, with 10 bases matching TRBD1. Germline-derived CDR1 and CDR2 are LNHDA and SQIVND (reference sequence). The CDR3 totals 15 residues. The V and J ends lost 5 bases and 0 bases, in that order; junction bases with no gene match: 0. The chain's CDR3 is CASSGTGATNEKLFF. The CDR3 DNA sequence: TGTGCCAGTAGTGGGACAGGGGCAACTAATGAAAAACTGTTTTTT.

The chain combines TRBV5-1 with TRBJ1-6; perhaps TRBD1 as D (6 bases). Between the trimmed V and J ends, which lost 1 base and 6 bases, there was a span of 11 bases. In germline, CDR1 is SGHRS, CDR2 YFSETQ. This CDR3 is 15 amino acids long. CDR3 nucleotides: TGCGCCAGCAGCTTGAGCACAGGGACTAATTCACCCCTCCACTTT. Translated: CASSLSTGTNSPLHF.

The genes are TRBV9 and TRBJ1-1; 8 bases map to TRBD1. Germline V gives CDR1 SGDLS, CDR2 YYNGEE. CDR3 length equals 14 residues. Unmatched junction bases numbered 3, after V lost 1 base and J lost 4 bases. CDR3 DNA sequence: TGTGCCAGCAGCGTAAGGACAGGGCTCACTGAAGCTTTCTTT. Its translation: CASSVRTGLTEAFF. The full variable domain, its missing parts supplied by reference TRBV9 and TRBJ1-1, is DSGVTQTPKHLITATGQRVTLRCSPRSGDLSVYWYQQSLDQGLQFLIQYYNGEERAKGNILERFSAQQFPDLHSELNLSSLELGDSALYFCASSVRTGLTEAFFGQGTRLTVV.

A single count supports this clone. The J gene is TRBJ1-1, the V gene TRBV18; D not certain. V lost 6 bases, J lost 5 bases, and 10 bases lay in between. The CDR3 is made up of 12 amino acids. Germline V gene sequence: CDR1 KGHSH, CDR2 LQKENI. CDR3 DNA sequence: TGTGCCAGCTCGTCCCGGGAGACTGAAGCTTTCTTT. It specifies CASSSRETEAFF.

V usage is TRBV4-1 and J usage is TRBJ1-1; D unclear. Trimming left V 2 bases short and J 0 bases short, with 13 bases between. CDR3 length: 16 amino acids. Germline CDR1 MGHRA, CDR2 YSYEKL. CDR3 in DNA: TGCGCCAGCAGCCAAATTATGAACACGATGAACACTGAAGCTTTCTTT. Its translation is CASSQIMNTMNTEAFF.

The V call is TRBV6-5, the J call TRBJ2-1, with 9 bases fitting TRBD2. Germline V gene data show CDR1 as MNHEY and CDR2 as SVGAGI. The CDR3 covers 15 residues. V shed 8 bases and J 7 bases; nucleotides not matched to a gene: 12. The CDR3 DNA reads as TGTGCCAGCCAAGCCCGGCTAGCGGGAACGAATGAGCAGTTCTTC. Protein product: CASQARLAGTNEQFF.

This clone was observed once. The chain recombines TRBV4-1 with TRBJ1-2, with TRBD1 matching 7 bases. CDR3 length: 14 amino acids. V was clipped by 0 bases and J by 4 bases; unmatched bases: 2. The germline CDR1 and CDR2 sequences are MGHRA and YSYEKL. The CDR3 spells CASSQDRTGYGYTF. The CDR3 DNA sequence: TGCGCCAGCAGCCAAGATCGGACAGGCTATGGCTACACCTTC.

This sequence joins TRBV9 and TRBJ1-3; D is possibly TRBD1 (6 bases). Between the trimmed V and J ends, which lost 3 bases and 4 bases, there was a span of 14 bases. Germline V gene data show CDR1 as SGDLS and CDR2 as YYNGEE. The CDR3 has 15 residues. The CDR3 region is CASSAGAAFGNTIYF. In DNA, the CDR3 is TGTGCCAGCAGCGCAGGGGCGGCTTTCGGAAACACCATATATTTT.

The rearrangement links TRBV4-3 to TRBJ2-6, with TRBD2 identical over 7 bases. Germline CDR1 is LGHNA and CDR2 is YSLEER. This CDR3 has 16 residues. The J segment lost 0 bases and the V segment lost 10 bases, leaving 9 bases of the junction unmatched. The CDR3 coding sequence is TGCGCCACGGGACGGGGGGAAAACTCTGGGGCCAACGTCCTGACTTTC. Its translation: CATGRGENSGANVLTF.

This clone was seen just once. V and J are TRBV11-3 and TRBJ2-3, with TRBD1 matching over 7 bases. J gave up 0 bases and V 6 bases, and 6 bases lay outside the gene matches. Germline V CDR1 and CDR2: SGHNT, YENEEA. CDR3 length: 15 amino acids. The CDR3 DNA follows: TGTGCCAGCAGAGTAATGGGACAGAGCACAGATACGCAGTATTTT. Encoded protein: CASRVMGQSTDTQYF.

This clone has only one observation. The same CDR3 can be traced to other DNA sequences in this sample. This chain joins TRBV5-1 and TRBJ1-1; D remains unclear. CDR3 size: 14 residues. Germline lookup yields CDR1 SGHRS and CDR2 YFSETQ. Trimming left V 0 bases short and J 0 bases short, with 6 bases between. The CDR3 loop reads CASSLARLNTEAFF. DNA for the CDR3: TGCGCCAGCAGCTTGGCCAGATTGAACACTGAAGCTTTCTTT.

The chain uses TRBV2 and TRBJ2-2, with 10 positions matching TRBD1. The CDR3 has 16 residues. V lost 6 bases and J lost 1; bases outside the gene matches: 5. Per germline, CDR1 SNHLY and CDR2 FYNNEI. This CDR3 is CASRRQGARNTGELFF. CDR3 bases: TGTGCCAGCAGACGACAGGGGGCTAGGAACACCGGGGAGCTGTTTTTT.

V gene TRBV24-1 combines with J gene TRBJ2-1; 9 nucleotides align to TRBD1. Looked up from germline, CDR1 is KGHDR and CDR2 is SFDVKD. This CDR3 is 14 amino acids long. With V trimmed by 3 bases and J by 7 bases, 3 bases remained unmatched. The CDR3 is CATSDAGTGNEQFF. The CDR3 nucleotides read TGTGCCACCAGTGATGCCGGGACAGGGAATGAGCAGTTCTTC.

CDR3 DNA sequence: TGTGCCAGCAGCGTAGGACAGGGGGATTGGTATGGCTACACCTTC. Its protein is CASSVGQGDWYGYTF. The J gene is TRBJ1-2, the V gene TRBV9; 9 bases match TRBD1. The length of the CDR3 is 15 residues. CDR1 and CDR2 (germline): SGDLS, YYNGEE. The trim removed 0 bases at V and 5 bases at J, leaving 5 bases unmatched.

V and J are TRBV6-2 or TRBV6-3 and TRBJ1-6; 9 bases are shared with TRBD1. Per the germline V gene, CDR1 is MNHEY and CDR2 is SVGEGT. The CDR3 is 14 amino acids. J lost 10 bases, V lost 5 bases, and 6 bases had no gene match. CDR3 DNA: TGTGCCAGCAGTCCGGGACAGGGAGGCTCACCCCTCCACTTT. Translation gives CASSPGQGGSPLHF.

This chain joins TRBV9 and TRBJ1-3; tentative D call: TRBD1 (6 bases). Germline V CDR1 and CDR2: SGDLS, YYNGEE. The CDR3 is 14 amino acids. V shed 2 bases and J shed 3 bases, with 9 bases lying between them. Written as DNA, the CDR3 is TGTGCCAGCAGCGTGGGGGCTAATGGAAACACCATATATTTT. This gives the protein CASSVGANGNTIYF.

The chain uses TRBV4-2 and TRBJ2-2; weak D call: TRBD2 (6 bases). With 0 bases removed from V and 4 bases from J, the gap between germline ends came to 12 bases. Germline V CDR1 and CDR2: LGHNA, YNFKEQ. The CDR3 runs 16 residues. CDR3 sequence: CASSQDSGVGTGELFF. In nucleotides, the CDR3 is TGTGCCAGCAGCCAAGACTCGGGAGTCGGCACCGGGGAGCTGTTTTTT.

The J gene is TRBJ2-1, the V gene TRBV10-3; 16 bases fit TRBD2. J lost 7 bases, V lost 3 bases, and 3 bases had no gene match. This CDR3 spans 16 amino acids. CDR1 is ENHRY, CDR2 SYGVKD, per germline. The CDR3 loop reads CAISEPGLAGGNEQFF. CDR3 sequence (DNA): TGTGCCATCAGTGAACCGGGACTAGCGGGAGGGAATGAGCAGTTCTTC.

The chain employs TRBV12-3 or TRBV12-4 and TRBJ1-1; no firm D call. This CDR3 region has 13 residues. The ends were cut back, 5 bases at V and 13 bases at J, with 20 bases in the middle. The CDR3 reads CASSPLRGGKGFF. The CDR3 region has the DNA TGTGCCAGCAGTCCACTCCGGGGAGGAAAGGGTTTCTTT.

The rearrangement links TRBV19 to TRBJ2-6, with a weak D call TRBD1 (5 bases). This CDR3 has 18 residues. V lost 1 base, J lost 0 bases, and 13 bases lay in between. Per the germline V gene, CDR1 is LNHDA and CDR2 is SQIVND (reference sequence). CDR3 nucleotide sequence: TGTGCCAGTAGTATAGGACAGATCTACACCTCTGGGGCCAACGTCCTGACTTTC. It translates to CASSIGQIYTSGANVLTF.

This sequence joins TRBV3-1 (or the pseudogene TRBV3-2) and TRBJ1-4; D ambiguous. Trimming pared 4 bases from V and 7 bases from J, leaving 10 bases between. CDR3 length: 13 residues. The germline V gene has CDR1 LGHDT and CDR2 YNNKEL (reference sequence). The CDR3 here is CASSPGYGEKLFF. CDR3 DNA: TGTGCCAGCAGCCCGGGGTATGGTGAAAAACTGTTTTTT.

This chain connects TRBV2 to TRBJ2-1; D perhaps matches TRBD2 (5 bases). From germline, CDR1 is SNHLY and CDR2 FYNNEI. The CDR3 has 15 amino acids. The V end lost 2 bases, the J end lost 3 bases, and 11 bases lay between the germline ends. The CDR3 nucleotides read TGTGCCAGCAGTGAAAGGCTAGCATACTACAATGAGCAGTTCTTC. Its translation is CASSERLAYYNEQFF.

The chain couples TRBV6-6 to TRBJ1-2; TRBD1 might be the D (6 bases). The CDR3 covers 16 residues. Germline CDR1 reads MNHNY; CDR2 reads SVGAGI (reference sequence). The germline V and J ends were trimmed by 0 bases and 4 bases, with 15 bases remaining between them. CDR3 region: CASSYSGSGQPYGYTF. The CDR3 coding sequence is TGTGCCAGCAGTTACTCCGGAAGCGGACAGCCCTATGGCTACACCTTC.

This clone appeared a single time. This chain connects TRBV19 to TRBJ1-5, with D maybe TRBD1 (5 bases). Trimming stripped 4 bases from V and 2 bases from J, with 15 bases between. The germline gives CDR1 LNHDA, CDR2 SQIVND (reference sequence). CDR3 length: 16 amino acids. The CDR3 coding sequence is TGTGCCAGTAGTACCGGGGGGGGTCGGGGCAATCAGCCCCAGCATTTT. It specifies CASSTGGGRGNQPQHF.